The present T cell receptor (beta chain) was sequenced within a study of blood T cell repertoires in COVID-19. Across the study: Acute-phase and convalescent COVID-19 samples originated in the United States, Italy and Spain. Nucleic acid was either cDNA or gDNA, and it came from T cells, B-cell-depleted T cells, or PBMCs.

In the authors' workflow: Amplification of reference gene primers provided the estimated nucleated cell counts. TCRdb's copy holds only in-frame clones and misses some; the assay was immunoSEQ multiplex PCR. V and J calls and clone size follow that table, whereas D and trimming were derived from the DNA. This table has about 190,000 clones, roughly 80% appearing once. Losses at the gene ends were 5 bases for V and 6 bases for J; bases not matched to a gene: 12. This CDR3 spans 18 amino acids. Germline lookup yields CDR1 PRHDT and CDR2 FYEKMQ (reference sequence). The V and J genes are TRBV13 and TRBJ2-1; 14 bases are shared with TRBD2. Specimen: peripheral blood. The clonotype originates from a man between 60 and 75 years old with acute or convalescent COVID-19. DNA of the CDR3: TGTGCCAGCAGCCCGGGACTAGCGGGGGTCGGAGCTGTCAATGAGCAGTTCTTC. It encodes CASSPGLAGVGAVNEQFF.